The clone carrying this TCR beta chain showed up many times. Its antigen is not identified. CDR1 is DFQATT, CDR2 SNEGSKA, per germline (reference sequence). The CDR3 consists of 18 residues. The ends lost 3 bases at V and 2 bases at J; junction bases unmatched: 10. This record belongs to a study of T-cell reconstitution after alpha-beta-depleted transplantation in children. The TCRbeta library incorporated unique molecular identifiers. From the PCR reads, TCRdb called clonotypes with MiXCR, one entry per CDR3 protein. This sample has around 120,000 distinct CDR3 sequences, with 20% to 25% found just once. Findings of the study overall: Reports say that about two months after transplant, the alpha-beta T cells came out of several hundred graft clones that had expanded. Where some patients showed high TCRbeta diversity at day 60, it came from recipient T cells and thymic progenitors that had survived.

Sequences were derived from PBMCs, mostly from graft donor cells, sampled 180 days after TCRalphabeta/CD19-depleted stem cell transplant. The origin of this receptor is a male patient under 10 years old who had a stem cell transplant for chronic granulomatous disease, so the T cells may come from the graft donor. The J gene is TRBJ2-2, the V gene TRBV20-1; 12 bases fit TRBD2. CDR3 in DNA: TGCAGTGCTAGCAATCTCGGACTAGCGGGATTAAACACCGGGGAGCTGTTTTTT. Translation: CSASNLGLAGLNTGELFF.